This T cell receptor (beta chain) was retrieved from a study of neurological immune-mediated disorders. The study's findings and limits: Phylogenetic grouping assigned the repertoires of 18 of 34 multiple sclerosis patients to a single related-CDR3 cluster, which may represent a signature. HTLV-1-associated myelopathy had the most TCR clonal expansion, while multiple sclerosis had the least, a level that fell below healthy controls.

The V end was cut by 6 bases, the J end by 8 bases, with 15 bases between. CDR1 DFQATT and CDR2 SNEGSKA come from the germline V gene (reference sequence). The CDR3 sequence is 12 residues long. With 10-nucleotide random UMIs included, cDNA was synthesized by 5'RACE. MiXCR, applied by TCRdb to the 5' RACE reads, yields one record per CDR3 protein. The sample has roughly 90,000 distinct CDR3 sequences; roughly 3.5% are singletons. This clonotype has a count of ten or more. Antigen: not known. The receptor's source is a woman in her fifties or sixties with multiple sclerosis. The chain links TRBV20-1 to TRBJ2-3, with a possible D match to TRBD2 (6 bases). Sequencing was done on a sample of PBMCs. CDR3 nucleotide sequence: TGCAGTGCCAGGGAGGCCGCGGGTACGCAGTATTTT. Its protein is CSAREAAGTQYF.